A selection of T cell receptor beta chains follows, all from one sample in a study of monozygotic twins with cystic fibrosis. Only in-frame clones appear in the TCRdb table, and some are missing; sequencing was by immunoSEQ multiplex PCR. The data show approximately 7,700 clones, 94% seen once. The specimen sequenced was blood. The receptor source for this set is a boy aged 2 to 10 with cystic fibrosis. The CDR3 runs from the conserved cysteine through the conserved F or W.

j_call v_call cdr3_aa
TRBJ1-2 TRBV11-3 CASSLSSSFNYGYTF
TRBJ1-5 TRBV9 CASSVGGLNQPQHF
TRBJ1-1 TRBV21-1 CASSKGGGHTEAFF
TRBJ1-2 TRBV7-8 CASSSRGQPTFYGYTF
TRBJ2-1 TRBV19 CASNHDRDKLSTNEQFF
TRBJ1-2 TRBV6-5 CASSYRNGYGYTF
TRBJ2-7 TRBV23-1 CASRQGSEQYF
TRBJ2-6 TRBV2 CASRANSGANVLTF
TRBJ2-2 TRBV15 CATSRGNTGELFF
TRBJ1-6 TRBV7-2 CASSFELSSYNSPLHF
TRBJ2-5 TRBV7-2 CASSTRDFPGQTQYF
TRBJ2-7 TRBV7-9 CASSPGHNPYEQYF
TRBJ1-5 TRBV4-2 CASSQEPGPTDQPQHF
TRBJ2-7 TRBV7-6 CASSLVDRDGPYEQYF
TRBJ1-2 TRBV29-1 CSARTGDYGYTF
TRBJ1-1 TRBV7-9 CASSSLAGQMNTEAFF
TRBJ1-1 TRBV7-3 CASSGPTGKGTEAFF
TRBJ2-5 TRBV5-1 CASSSLGRRVGTQYF
TRBJ2-5 TRBV2 CASQGLAMETQYF
TRBJ2-5 TRBV29-1 CSVEDPTGQGFWETQYF
TRBJ1-4 TRBV27 CASSSRLLTGRSNEKLFF
TRBJ2-5 TRBV23-1 CASPQTGGLAEETQYF
TRBJ1-1 TRBV7-8 CASSLEWTEAFF
TRBJ1-1 TRBV6-1 CASRAKGGDTEAFF
TRBJ1-2 TRBV6-5 CASGIQGRHGYTF
TRBJ2-1 TRBV7-9 CASSPRDGPGPQFF
TRBJ2-3 TRBV6-1 CASSGPGLAANSDTQYF
TRBJ2-5 TRBV2 CASSETRGQETQYF
TRBJ1-1 TRBV7-9 CASSLFAPTALGAFF
TRBJ2-7 TRBV7-2 CASSLLLYEQYF
TRBJ1-1 TRBV5-4 CASSLESSTEAFF
TRBJ2-7 TRBV25-1 CASSFSTGRGYEQYF
TRBJ1-2 TRBV5-1 CASSLYRGGGNYGYTF
TRBJ1-1 TRBV29-1 CSVEIRAMNTEAFF
TRBJ1-1 TRBV5-4 CASSLDRVAEAFF